The sequence of this T cell receptor (beta chain) was determined in a study of T cell responses to AZD1222 COVID-19 vaccine. Measured with immunoSEQ multiplex PCR; TCRdb has only the in-frame clones, and not every one. Seen here are about 84,000 clones, roughly nine tenths observed once, and the top ten hold about 1.6%. The CDR3 has 16 residues. V dropped 0 bases and J dropped 0; count of bases not matched to a gene: 1. Germline V gene data show CDR1 as MNHEY and CDR2 as SMNVEV (reference sequence). This chain uses TRBV27 with TRBJ2-3; 9 nucleotides align to TRBD1. The TCR originated in an adult in good health. Here the sequenced sample was peripheral blood, taken on day 0 of AZD1222 vaccination. Here the CDR3 DNA reads TGTGCCAGCAGTTTATCGGACAGGGGTAGCACAGATACGCAGTATTTT. Translated: CASSLSDRGSTDTQYF.